Only a few counts were recorded for the clone carrying this T cell receptor (beta chain). The data were obtained in a study of T-cell reconstitution after alpha-beta-depleted transplantation in children. Unique molecular identifiers were used to barcode this TCRbeta library. MiXCR, run by TCRdb on the PCR reads, gives a single entry per CDR3 protein. The table records approximately 510,000 distinct CDR3 sequences, roughly 18% of them present only once. The receptor was derived from a human donor who donated a stem cell graft to a child with acute lymphoblastic leukemia. Sequencing used PBMCs from the stem cell graft donor, obtained from the stem cell graft.

The CDR3 coding sequence is TGTGCCAGCAGTTTATCGGGAAGGTCGACCTACGAGCAGTACTTC. Its protein is CASSLSGRSTYEQYF. The rearrangement uses TRBV27 and TRBJ2-7, with no clear D. The CDR3 contains 15 residues. The V end lost 0 bases, the J end lost 2 bases, and 11 bases lay between the germline ends. Per the germline V gene, CDR1 is MNHEY and CDR2 is SMNVEV (reference sequence).